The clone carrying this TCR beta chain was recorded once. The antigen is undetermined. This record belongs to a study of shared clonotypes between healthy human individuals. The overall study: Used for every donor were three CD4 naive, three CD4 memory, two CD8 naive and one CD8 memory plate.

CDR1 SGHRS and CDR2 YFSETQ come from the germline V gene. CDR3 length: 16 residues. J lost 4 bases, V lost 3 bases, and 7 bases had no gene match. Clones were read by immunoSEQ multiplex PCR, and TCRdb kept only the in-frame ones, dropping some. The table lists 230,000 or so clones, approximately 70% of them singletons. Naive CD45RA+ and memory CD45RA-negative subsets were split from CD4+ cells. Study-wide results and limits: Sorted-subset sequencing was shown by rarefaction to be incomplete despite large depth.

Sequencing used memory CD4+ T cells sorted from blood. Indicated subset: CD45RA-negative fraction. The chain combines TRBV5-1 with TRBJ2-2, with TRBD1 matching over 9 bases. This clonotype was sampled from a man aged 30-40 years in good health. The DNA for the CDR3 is TGCGCCAGCAGCTCACAGGGGGCGCGGGGCACCGGGGAGCTGTTTTTT. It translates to CASSSQGARGTGELFF.